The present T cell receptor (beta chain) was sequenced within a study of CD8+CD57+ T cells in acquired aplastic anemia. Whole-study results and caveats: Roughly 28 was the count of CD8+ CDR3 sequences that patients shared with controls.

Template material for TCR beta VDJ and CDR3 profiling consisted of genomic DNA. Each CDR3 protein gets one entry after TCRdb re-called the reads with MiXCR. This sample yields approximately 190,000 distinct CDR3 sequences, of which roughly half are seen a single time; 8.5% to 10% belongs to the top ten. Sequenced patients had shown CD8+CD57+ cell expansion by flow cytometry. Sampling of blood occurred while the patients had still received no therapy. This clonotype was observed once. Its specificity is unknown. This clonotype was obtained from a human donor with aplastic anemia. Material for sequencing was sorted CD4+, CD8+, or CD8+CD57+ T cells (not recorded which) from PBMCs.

DNA of the CDR3: TGTGCCAGCACTCTCGACAAGAGCTACACCTTC. Encoded protein: CASTLDKSYTF. This chain links TRBV2 with TRBJ1-2; D is unclear. Trimming shortened V by 7 bases and J by 9 bases, and 12 bases separated the two germline ends. CDR3 length: 11 residues. The germline V gene encodes CDR1 SNHLY and CDR2 FYNNEI. The whole variable domain, filled in from reference TRBV2 and TRBJ1-2, reads EPEVTQTPSHQVTQMGQEVILRCVPISNHLYFYWYRQILGQKVEFLVSFYNNEISEKSEIFDDQFSVERPDGSNFTLKIRSTKLEDSAMYFCASTLDKSYTFGSGTRLTVV.